Listed below are T cell receptor beta chains from one sample, sequenced in a study of cytomegalovirus exposure and HLA in healthy donors. Some clones are missing from TCRdb's copy, which holds only in-frame ones; the method was immunoSEQ multiplex PCR. The sample lists over 150,000 clones, around 69% seen once, with approximately 3% in the top ten. Sequencing was performed on PBMCs. Every receptor here comes from a woman aged 25-40 years in good health and CMV-seronegative. CDR3s include the opening cysteine and the closing phenylalanine or tryptophan. D genes are given only for firm matches. Rows may omit the clone size; those that give it use once, few, many or a size class.

clone size: NA
J gene: TRBJ2-7
V gene: TRBV5-4
D gene: NA
CDR3 protein: CASSLAPAAEGTEYF
CDR3 DNA: TGTGCCAGCAGCTTGGCCCCAGCGGCTGAGGGTACGGAGTACTTC

clone size: NA
J gene: TRBJ1-2
V gene: TRBV28
D gene: NA
CDR3 protein: CASSFQDNFGYGYTF
CDR3 DNA: TGTGCCAGCAGTTTTCAGGATAACTTCGGCTATGGCTACACCTTC

clone size: NA
J gene: TRBJ2-7
V gene: TRBV4-3
D gene: TRBD1
CDR3 protein: CASSQRLTGTGSYEQYF
CDR3 DNA: TGCGCCAGCAGCCAAAGGCTAACAGGGACAGGGAGTTACGAGCAGTACTTC

clone size: few
J gene: TRBJ1-6
V gene: TRBV4-1
D gene: NA
CDR3 protein: CASSQVLGPLHF
CDR3 DNA: TGCGCCAGCAGCCAAGTCCTAGGTCCCCTCCACTTT

clone size: NA
J gene: TRBJ1-5
V gene: TRBV2
D gene: TRBD1
CDR3 protein: CASSGQGREPQHF
CDR3 DNA: TGTGCCAGCAGTGGACAGGGACGCGAGCCCCAGCATTTT

clone size: NA
J gene: TRBJ1-2
V gene: TRBV9
D gene: TRBD1
CDR3 protein: CASSVTGDRASVYTF
CDR3 DNA: TGTGCCAGCAGCGTGACGGGGGACAGGGCCTCTGTCTACACCTTC

clone size: few
J gene: TRBJ1-3
V gene: TRBV28
D gene: TRBD1
CDR3 protein: CASSSGQGSGNTIYF
CDR3 DNA: TGTGCCAGCAGTTCGGGACAGGGGAGTGGAAACACCATATATTTT

clone size: NA
J gene: TRBJ2-1
V gene: TRBV9
D gene: TRBD2
CDR3 protein: CASSVSGGITSSYNEQFF
CDR3 DNA: TGTGCCAGCAGCGTTAGCGGGGGAATTACCAGCTCCTACAATGAGCAGTTCTTC

clone size: NA
J gene: TRBJ1-2
V gene: TRBV18
D gene: NA
CDR3 protein: CASSLRGNYGYTF
CDR3 DNA: TGTGCCAGCTCCCTCCGGGGAAACTATGGCTACACCTTC

clone size: once
J gene: TRBJ1-2
V gene: TRBV5-1
D gene: TRBD1
CDR3 protein: CASSSSDRDHYGYTF
CDR3 DNA: TGCGCCAGCAGCTCCTCGGACAGGGATCACTATGGCTACACCTTC

clone size: once
J gene: TRBJ1-1
V gene: TRBV7-2
D gene: TRBD1
CDR3 protein: CASSLVGTGGTNTEAFF
CDR3 DNA: TGTGCCAGCAGCTTAGTTGGGACAGGGGGGACCAACACTGAAGCTTTCTTT

clone size: NA
J gene: TRBJ1-3
V gene: TRBV28
D gene: NA
CDR3 protein: CASSSWTAIGTIYF
CDR3 DNA: TGTGCCAGCAGTTCTTGGACAGCAATTGGCACCATATATTTT

clone size: few
J gene: TRBJ1-3
V gene: TRBV7-6
D gene: NA
CDR3 protein: CASSPQTGLSGNTIYF
CDR3 DNA: TGTGCCAGCAGCCCCCAGACAGGCCTATCTGGAAACACCATATATTTT

clone size: NA
J gene: TRBJ1-2
V gene: TRBV6-1
D gene: NA
CDR3 protein: CASRDTTYGYTF
CDR3 DNA: TGTGCCAGCAGGGACACTACCTATGGCTACACCTTC

clone size: once
J gene: TRBJ1-6
V gene: TRBV2
D gene: NA
CDR3 protein: CASKGIGGVYSPLHF
CDR3 DNA: TGTGCCAGCAAGGGAATTGGGGGGGTTTATTCACCCCTCCACTTT

clone size: NA
J gene: TRBJ2-7
V gene: TRBV5-4
D gene: TRBD1
CDR3 protein: CASSLLGTGRYEQYF
CDR3 DNA: TGTGCCAGCAGCTTGTTGGGGACAGGGCGCTACGAGCAGTACTTC

clone size: NA
J gene: TRBJ2-2
V gene: TRBV30
D gene: TRBD2
CDR3 protein: CAWTGGVNTGELFF
CDR3 DNA: TGTGCCTGGACGGGGGGGGTCAACACCGGGGAGCTGTTTTTT

clone size: NA
J gene: TRBJ1-2
V gene: TRBV7-2
D gene: NA
CDR3 protein: CASSLDTSYGYTF
CDR3 DNA: TGTGCCAGCAGCTTAGACACCTCCTATGGCTACACCTTC

clone size: NA
J gene: TRBJ2-7
V gene: TRBV11-2
D gene: TRBD2
CDR3 protein: CASSRALLAGAHEQYF
CDR3 DNA: TGTGCCAGCAGCCGAGCCTTACTAGCGGGAGCACACGAGCAGTACTTC

clone size: few
J gene: TRBJ1-6
V gene: TRBV19
D gene: NA
CDR3 protein: CASSIEAGFNSPLHF
CDR3 DNA: TGTGCCAGTAGTATAGAAGCAGGGTTCAATTCACCCCTCCACTTT

clone size: NA
J gene: TRBJ2-3
V gene: TRBV19
D gene: TRBD2
CDR3 protein: CASSIGPLAGYTDTQYF
CDR3 DNA: TGTGCCAGTAGTATTGGCCCCCTAGCGGGATACACAGATACGCAGTATTTT

clone size: NA
J gene: TRBJ2-3
V gene: TRBV30
D gene: TRBD2
CDR3 protein: CAWSELAGDTDTQYF
CDR3 DNA: TGTGCCTGGAGTGAACTAGCGGGAGACACAGATACGCAGTATTTT

clone size: NA
J gene: TRBJ1-6
V gene: TRBV7-9
D gene: NA
CDR3 protein: CASSPGVAMNSPLHF
CDR3 DNA: TGTGCCAGCAGCCCCGGGGTAGCGATGAATTCACCCCTCCACTTT

clone size: NA
J gene: TRBJ2-2
V gene: TRBV7-9
D gene: NA
CDR3 protein: CASSPRLDPTGELFF
CDR3 DNA: TGTGCCAGCAGCCCAAGACTAGATCCCACCGGGGAGCTGTTTTTT

clone size: NA
J gene: TRBJ1-2
V gene: TRBV7-2
D gene: TRBD1
CDR3 protein: CASSPSLGQGDLTGYGYTF
CDR3 DNA: TGTGCCAGCAGCCCCTCGCTGGGACAGGGGGACCTAACGGGCTATGGCTACACCTTC

clone size: few
J gene: TRBJ2-7
V gene: TRBV5-6
D gene: NA
CDR3 protein: CASTIGTNYYEQYF
CDR3 DNA: TGTGCCAGCACCATCGGGACAAATTACTACGAGCAGTACTTC

clone size: NA
J gene: TRBJ2-1
V gene: TRBV6-5
D gene: TRBD1
CDR3 protein: CASSRDRERYEQFF
CDR3 DNA: TGTGCCAGCAGTAGGGACAGGGAGCGTTATGAGCAGTTCTTC

clone size: NA
J gene: TRBJ1-3
V gene: TRBV18
D gene: NA
CDR3 protein: CASLESSGNTIYF
CDR3 DNA: TGTGCCAGTTTGGAGAGCTCTGGAAACACCATATATTTT